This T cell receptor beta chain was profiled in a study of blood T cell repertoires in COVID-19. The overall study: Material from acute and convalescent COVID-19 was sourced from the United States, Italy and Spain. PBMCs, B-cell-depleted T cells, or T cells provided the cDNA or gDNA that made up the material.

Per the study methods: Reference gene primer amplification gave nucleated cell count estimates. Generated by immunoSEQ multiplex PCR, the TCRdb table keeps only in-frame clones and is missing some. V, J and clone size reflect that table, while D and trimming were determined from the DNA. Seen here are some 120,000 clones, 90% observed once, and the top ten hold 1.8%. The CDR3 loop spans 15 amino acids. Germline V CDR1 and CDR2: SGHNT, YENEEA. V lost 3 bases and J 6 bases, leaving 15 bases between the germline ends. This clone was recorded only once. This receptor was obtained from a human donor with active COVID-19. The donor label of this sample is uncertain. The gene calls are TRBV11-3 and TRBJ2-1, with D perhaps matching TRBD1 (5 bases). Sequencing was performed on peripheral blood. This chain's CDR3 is CASSLSRAGPNEQFF. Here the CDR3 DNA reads TGTGCCAGCAGCTTGAGCAGGGCAGGTCCCAATGAGCAGTTCTTC.